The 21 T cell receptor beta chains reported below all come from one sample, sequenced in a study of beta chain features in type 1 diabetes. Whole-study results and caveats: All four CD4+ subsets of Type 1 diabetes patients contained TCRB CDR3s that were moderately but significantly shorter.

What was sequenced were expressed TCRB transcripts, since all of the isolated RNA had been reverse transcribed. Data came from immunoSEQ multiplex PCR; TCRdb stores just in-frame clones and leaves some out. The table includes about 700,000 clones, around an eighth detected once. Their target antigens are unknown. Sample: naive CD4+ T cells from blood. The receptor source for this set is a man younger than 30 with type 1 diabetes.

CDR3 DNA: TGTGCCAGCAGCGTAGCGGGGGGATCCACCGGGGAGCTGTTTTTT. Protein: CASSVAGGSTGELFF. This sequence joins TRBV9 and TRBJ2-2; 7 bases agree with TRBD2. The germline CDR1 and CDR2 sequences are SGDLS and YYNGEE. V gave up 0 bases and J gave up 4 bases; unmatched junction bases: 3. The CDR3 length is 15 residues. The whole variable domain, filled in from reference TRBV9 and TRBJ2-2, reads DSGVTQTPKHLITATGQRVTLRCSPRSGDLSVYWYQQSLDQGLQFLIQYYNGEERAKGNILERFSAQQFPDLHSELNLSSLELGDSALYFCASSVAGGSTGELFFGEGSRLTVL.

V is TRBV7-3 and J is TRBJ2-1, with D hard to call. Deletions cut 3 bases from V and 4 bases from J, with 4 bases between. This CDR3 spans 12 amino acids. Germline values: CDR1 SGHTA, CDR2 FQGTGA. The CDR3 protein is CASSFTYNEQFF. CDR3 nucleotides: TGTGCCAGCAGCTTCACATACAATGAGCAGTTCTTC.

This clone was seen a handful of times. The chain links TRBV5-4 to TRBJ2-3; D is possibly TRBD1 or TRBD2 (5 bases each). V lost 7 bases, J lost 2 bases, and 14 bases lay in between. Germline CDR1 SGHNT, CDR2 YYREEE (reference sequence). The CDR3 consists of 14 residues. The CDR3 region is CASLNDGTTDTQYF. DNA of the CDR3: TGTGCCAGCCTAAACGACGGGACCACAGATACGCAGTATTTT. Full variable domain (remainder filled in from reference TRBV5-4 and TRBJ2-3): ETGVTQSPTHLIKTRGQQVTLRCSSQSGHNTVSWYQQALGQGPQFIFQYYREEENGRGNFPPRFSGLQFPNYSSELNVNALELDDSALYLCASLNDGTTDTQYFGPGTRLTVL.

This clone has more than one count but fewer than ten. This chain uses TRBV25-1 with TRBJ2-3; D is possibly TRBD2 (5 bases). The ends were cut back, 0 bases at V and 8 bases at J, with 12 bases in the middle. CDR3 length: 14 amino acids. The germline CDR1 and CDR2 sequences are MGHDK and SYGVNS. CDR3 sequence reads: CASSEYSSFSTQYF. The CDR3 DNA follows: TGTGCCAGCAGTGAATATTCTAGCTTTTCTACGCAGTATTTT.

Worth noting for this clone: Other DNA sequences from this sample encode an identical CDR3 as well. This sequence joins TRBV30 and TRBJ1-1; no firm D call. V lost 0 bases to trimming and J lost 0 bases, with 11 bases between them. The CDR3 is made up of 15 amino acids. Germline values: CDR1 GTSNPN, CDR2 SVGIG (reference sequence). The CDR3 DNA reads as TGTGCCTGGAGTGTACCGGCAGATATGAACACTGAAGCTTTCTTT. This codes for CAWSVPADMNTEAFF.

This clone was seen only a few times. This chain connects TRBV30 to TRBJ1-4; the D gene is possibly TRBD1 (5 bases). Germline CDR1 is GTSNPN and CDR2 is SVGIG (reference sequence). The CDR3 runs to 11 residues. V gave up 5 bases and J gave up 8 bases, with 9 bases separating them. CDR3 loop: CAWGAFEKLFF. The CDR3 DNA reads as TGTGCCTGGGGGGCCTTCGAAAAACTGTTTTTT.

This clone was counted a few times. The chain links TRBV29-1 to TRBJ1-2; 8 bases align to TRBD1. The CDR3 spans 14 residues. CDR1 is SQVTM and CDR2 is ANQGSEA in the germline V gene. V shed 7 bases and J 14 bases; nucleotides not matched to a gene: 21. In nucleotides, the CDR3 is TGCAGCGAGGCCACCCCAGGACAGGGATCGGCGGTAACCTTC. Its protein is CSEATPGQGSAVTF. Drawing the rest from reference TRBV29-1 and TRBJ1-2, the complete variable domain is SAVISQKPSRDICQRGTSLTIQCQVDSQVTMMFWYRQQPGQSLTLIATANQGSEATYESGFVIDKFPISRPNLTFSTLTVSNMSPEDSSIYLCSEATPGQGSAVTFGSGTRLTVV.

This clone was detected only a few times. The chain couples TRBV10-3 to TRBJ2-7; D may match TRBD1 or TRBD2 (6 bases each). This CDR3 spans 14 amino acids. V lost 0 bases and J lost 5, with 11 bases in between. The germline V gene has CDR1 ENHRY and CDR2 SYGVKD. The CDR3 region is CAISESHREDEQYF. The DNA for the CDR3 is TGTGCCATCAGTGAGTCTCACAGGGAGGACGAGCAGTACTTC.

The CDR3 reads CASSYSLAAGNEKLFF. In DNA form, the CDR3 reads TGTGCCAGCAGTTACTCTCTCGCCGCCGGGAATGAAAAACTGTTTTTT. The chain joins TRBV6-5 to TRBJ1-4, with D unresolved. The V gene's germline CDR1 is MNHEY and CDR2 SVGAGI. CDR3 length: 16 amino acids. V was shortened by 0 bases and J by 5 bases, with 13 bases between the two germline ends.

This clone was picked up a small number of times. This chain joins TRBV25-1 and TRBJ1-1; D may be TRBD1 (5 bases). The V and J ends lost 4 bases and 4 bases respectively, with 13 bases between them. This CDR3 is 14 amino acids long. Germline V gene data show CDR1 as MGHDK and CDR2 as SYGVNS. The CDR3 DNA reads TGTGCCAGCAGTGCGGGGACCGTAGGCACTGAAGCTTTCTTT. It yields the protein CASSAGTVGTEAFF.

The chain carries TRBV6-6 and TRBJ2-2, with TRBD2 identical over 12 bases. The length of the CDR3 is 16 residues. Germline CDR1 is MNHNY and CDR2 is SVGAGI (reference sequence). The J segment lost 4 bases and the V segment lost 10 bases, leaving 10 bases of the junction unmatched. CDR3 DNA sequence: TGTGCCACCCCCTCTAGCGGGGGGGCGGGCACCGGGGAGCTGTTTTTT. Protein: CATPSSGGAGTGELFF.

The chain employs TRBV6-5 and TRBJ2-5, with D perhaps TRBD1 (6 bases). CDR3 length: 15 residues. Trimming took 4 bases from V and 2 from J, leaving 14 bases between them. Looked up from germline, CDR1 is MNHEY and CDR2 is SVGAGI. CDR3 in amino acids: CASSSWTEGQETQYF. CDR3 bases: TGTGCCAGCAGTTCTTGGACAGAGGGGCAAGAGACCCAGTACTTC.

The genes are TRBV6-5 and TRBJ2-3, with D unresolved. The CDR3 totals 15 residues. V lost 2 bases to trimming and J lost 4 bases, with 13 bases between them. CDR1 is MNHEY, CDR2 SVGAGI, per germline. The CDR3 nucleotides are TGTGCCAGCAGTTACCTTGGCATTTTAGCAGATACGCAGTATTTT. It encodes CASSYLGILADTQYF.

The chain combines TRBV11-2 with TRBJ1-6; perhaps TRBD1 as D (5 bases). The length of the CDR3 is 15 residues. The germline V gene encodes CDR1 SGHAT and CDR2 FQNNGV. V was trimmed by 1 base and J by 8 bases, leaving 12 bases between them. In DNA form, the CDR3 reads TGTGCCAGCAGCTTAGGGCAGGGCCGAGATTCACCCCTCCACTTT. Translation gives CASSLGQGRDSPLHF.

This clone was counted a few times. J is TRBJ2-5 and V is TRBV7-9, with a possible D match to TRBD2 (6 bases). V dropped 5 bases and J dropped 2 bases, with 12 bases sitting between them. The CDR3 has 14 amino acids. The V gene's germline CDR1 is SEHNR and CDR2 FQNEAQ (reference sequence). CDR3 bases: TGTGCCAGCAGCCCCCAGACTAGTCAAGAGACCCAGTACTTC. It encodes CASSPQTSQETQYF.

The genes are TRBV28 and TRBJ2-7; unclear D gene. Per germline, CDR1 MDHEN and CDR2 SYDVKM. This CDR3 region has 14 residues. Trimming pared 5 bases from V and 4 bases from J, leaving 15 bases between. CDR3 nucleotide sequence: TGTGCCAGCAGTCTCCCCGGTTTAAGGTACGAGCAGTACTTC. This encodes CASSLPGLRYEQYF.

Here the CDR3 reads CASSRDVGPNYGYTF. Written as DNA, the CDR3 is TGTGCCAGCAGTCGGGACGTCGGTCCTAACTATGGCTACACCTTC. This chain joins TRBV6-5 and TRBJ1-2; D possibly corresponds to TRBD1 (5 bases). The ends were cut back, 5 bases at V and 0 bases at J, with 13 bases in the middle. The CDR3 is 15 residues long. Germline V CDR1 and CDR2: MNHEY, SVGAGI.

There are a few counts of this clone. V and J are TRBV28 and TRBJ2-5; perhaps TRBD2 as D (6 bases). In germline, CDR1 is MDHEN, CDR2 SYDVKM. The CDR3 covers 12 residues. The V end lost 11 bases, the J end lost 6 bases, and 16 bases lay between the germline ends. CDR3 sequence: CAGGTADKTQYF. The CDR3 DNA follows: TGTGCCGGAGGGACCGCCGACAAGACCCAGTACTTC.

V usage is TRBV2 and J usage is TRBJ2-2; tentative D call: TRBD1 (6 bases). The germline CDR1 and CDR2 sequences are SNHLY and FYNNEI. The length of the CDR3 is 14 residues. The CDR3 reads CASRAQGLSGELFF. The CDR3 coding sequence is TGTGCTAGCCGGGCCCAGGGGTTGTCCGGGGAGCTGTTTTTT.

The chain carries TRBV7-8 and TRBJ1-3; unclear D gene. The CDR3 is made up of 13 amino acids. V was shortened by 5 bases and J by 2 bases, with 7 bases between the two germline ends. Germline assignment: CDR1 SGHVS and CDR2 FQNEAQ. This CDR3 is CASSQPTGNTIYF. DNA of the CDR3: TGTGCCAGCAGCCAACCCACTGGAAACACCATATATTTT.

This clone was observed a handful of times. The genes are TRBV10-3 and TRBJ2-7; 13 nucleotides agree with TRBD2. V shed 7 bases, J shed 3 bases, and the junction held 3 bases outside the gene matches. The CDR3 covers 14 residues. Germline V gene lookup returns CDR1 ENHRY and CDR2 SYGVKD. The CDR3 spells CAITRTSGGYEQYF. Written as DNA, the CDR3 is TGTGCCATCACTCGGACTAGCGGGGGCTACGAGCAGTACTTC.